These 30 T cell receptor beta chains originate from one sample sequenced in a study of PD-1 blockade in classical Hodgkin lymphoma. Generated by immunoSEQ multiplex PCR, the TCRdb table keeps only in-frame clones and is missing some. The sample consists of more than 10,000 clones, about three quarters of them appearing once. Brentuximab vedotin exposure varied among the patients, all of whom had relapsed after autologous stem cell transplantation. Sequencing used peripheral blood mononuclear cells (PBMCs), obtained at baseline. The receptors come from a human donor with classical Hodgkin lymphoma.

The V gene is TRBV28, the J gene TRBJ2-5; TRBD2 agrees at 8 bases. This CDR3 has 17 amino acids. Germline CDR1 is MDHEN and CDR2 is SYDVKM. V shed 4 bases and J 3 bases; nucleotides not matched to a gene: 13. As DNA, the CDR3 is TGTGCCAGCAGTTACCCCCTGGGGAGCGGGAGAAAAGAGACCCAGTACTTC. Its protein product is CASSYPLGSGRKETQYF. The full variable domain, completed using reference TRBV28 and TRBJ2-5, is DVKVTQSSRYLVKRTGEKVFLECVQDMDHENMFWYRQDPGLGLRLIYFSYDVKMKEKGDIPEGYSVSREKKERFSLILESASTNQTSMYLCASSYPLGSGRKETQYFGPGTRLLVL.

CDR3 protein: CASSSRLAGAEDEQFF. CDR3 nucleotides: TGTGCCAGCAGCTCCCGACTAGCGGGAGCGGAGGATGAGCAGTTCTTC. The rearrangement uses TRBV5-4 and TRBJ2-1; 12 bases align to TRBD2. Losses at the gene ends were 3 bases for V and 8 bases for J; bases not matched to a gene: 9. The CDR3 spans 16 residues. Germline V gene data show CDR1 as SGHNT and CDR2 as YYREEE (reference sequence).

This clone was detected once. Other nucleotide sequences from this sample produce the same CDR3. This chain joins TRBV10-3 and TRBJ2-4; 11 bases map to TRBD2. The junction had 0 bases not matched to a gene; V was cut back by 0 bases and J by 8 bases. This CDR3 is built from 14 residues. CDR1 and CDR2 (germline): ENHRY, SYGVKD. CDR3 DNA sequence: TGTGCCATCAGTGAGTCTAGCGGGGGGGACATTCAGTACTTC. Its translation: CAISESSGGDIQYF.

J is TRBJ2-7 and V is TRBV19; 14 bases match TRBD2. Losses at the gene ends were 5 bases for V and 1 base for J; bases not matched to a gene: 7. The CDR3 has 17 residues. Germline V lookup: CDR1 LNHDA, CDR2 SQIVND (reference sequence). The chain's CDR3 is CASSSGTSGSYSYEQYF. The CDR3 nucleotides are TGTGCCAGTAGTTCCGGGACTAGCGGGAGTTATTCCTACGAGCAGTACTTC. The variable domain in full, completed from reference TRBV19 and TRBJ2-7, reads DGGITQSPKYLFRKEGQNVTLSCEQNLNHDAMYWYRQDPGQGLRLIYYSQIVNDFQKGDIAEGYSVSREKKESFPLTVTSAQKNPTAFYLCASSSGTSGSYSYEQYFGPGTRLTVT.

The chain is built from TRBV29-1 and TRBJ2-7; TRBD1 might be the D (6 bases). There are 12 residues in the CDR3. V lost 4 bases and J 6 bases, leaving 13 bases between the germline ends. Germline V gene data show CDR1 as SQVTM and CDR2 as ANQGSEA. CDR3 DNA sequence: TGCAGCGTTGGGCAGGGGAATCCCGAGCAGTACTTC. This sequence encodes CSVGQGNPEQYF.

The genes are TRBV2 and TRBJ1-1; D possibly corresponds to TRBD1 (6 bases). There are 15 residues in the CDR3. CDR1 and CDR2 (germline): SNHLY, FYNNEI. The V end lost 6 bases, the J end lost 6 bases, and 20 bases lay between the germline ends. The CDR3 DNA follows: TGTGCCAGCAGCGCAACCGGACAGCCAACATCTGAAGCTTTCTTT. Its translation is CASSATGQPTSEAFF.

To note about this clone: A read error may account for a junction end that differs from germline. The chain uses TRBV4-1 and TRBJ1-5, with a tentative D call TRBD1 (6 bases). Germline V lookup: CDR1 MGHRA, CDR2 YSYEKL. CDR3 length: 15 amino acids. CDR3 DNA sequence: TGCGCCACCAGCCCCGGGGGGGCTCATGGTCAGCCCCAGCATTTT. This sequence encodes CATSPGGAHGQPQHF.

The chain has TRBV11-2 and TRBJ1-5; TRBD1 might be the D (5 bases). CDR3 length: 17 residues. Germline-derived CDR1 and CDR2 are SGHAT and FQNNGV. The V end was cut by 0 bases, the J end by 6 bases, with 18 bases between. CDR3 sequence: CASSLDFGTDHGQPQHF. For the CDR3, the DNA is TGTGCCAGCAGCTTAGATTTCGGGACGGACCACGGTCAGCCCCAGCATTTT.

The genes are TRBV29-1 and TRBJ2-1; 9 nucleotides line up with TRBD1. The trim removed 5 bases at V and 0 bases at J, leaving 5 bases unmatched. Looked up from germline, CDR1 is SQVTM and CDR2 is ANQGSEA. This CDR3 contains 15 residues. CDR3 DNA: TGCAGCGTTAAAGGACAGGGGAGCTCCTACAATGAGCAGTTCTTC. It encodes CSVKGQGSSYNEQFF.

The chain is built from TRBV15 and TRBJ2-1, with 7 bases aligning to TRBD2. J was trimmed by 4 bases and V by 3 bases; bases with no gene match: 9. Germline CDR1 is LNHNV and CDR2 is YYDKDF (reference sequence). The CDR3 runs 16 residues. The CDR3: CATSRAGEAGYNEQFF. The CDR3 DNA reads as TGTGCCACCAGCAGGGCGGGGGAGGCGGGGTACAATGAGCAGTTCTTC.

This clone was detected a few times. The rearrangement uses TRBV6-6 and TRBJ2-3, with 8 bases that match TRBD1. The V gene's germline CDR1 is MNHNY and CDR2 SVGAGI (reference sequence). CDR3 length: 16 amino acids. The J segment lost 0 bases and the V segment lost 2 bases, leaving 4 bases of the junction unmatched. CDR3 region: CASSYSQGASTDTQYF. CDR3 bases: TGTGCCAGCAGTTACAGCCAGGGGGCTAGCACAGATACGCAGTATTTT.

This clone has only a few counts. The chain links TRBV5-4 to TRBJ1-4, with D possibly TRBD1 on 6 matching bases. The CDR3 consists of 13 residues. The germline V gene encodes CDR1 SGHNT and CDR2 YYREEE (reference sequence). V gave up 4 bases and J gave up 8 bases, with 12 bases separating them. The CDR3 DNA follows: TGTGCCAGCAGCGGCCGGGACACAGAAAAACTGTTTTTT. This translates into CASSGRDTEKLFF.

This clone was counted once. The chain couples TRBV7-6 to TRBJ2-3, with 8 nucleotides matching TRBD1. The V gene's germline CDR1 is SGHVS and CDR2 FNYEAQ. There are 15 residues in the CDR3. The junction had 8 bases not matched to a gene; V was cut back by 8 bases and J by 1 base. The CDR3 here is CASFSPGQGTDTQYF. CDR3 bases: TGTGCCAGCTTCAGCCCGGGACAGGGCACAGATACGCAGTATTTT.

The V and J genes are TRBV23-1 and TRBJ2-6; no firm D call. TRBV23-1 counts as an open reading frame of uncertain function. This CDR3 is 16 amino acids long. The V gene lost 1 base and the J gene lost 0 bases, with 7 bases spanning the gap. The CDR3 DNA sequence: TGCGCCAGCAGTCAATTATCGAGCTCTGGGGCCAACGTCCTGACTTTC. It encodes CASSQLSSSGANVLTF.

The gene calls are TRBV2 and TRBJ1-6; D is unclear. This CDR3 is built from 15 residues. CDR1 and CDR2 (germline): SNHLY, FYNNEI. Trimming stripped 0 bases from V and 8 bases from J, with 11 bases between. DNA for the CDR3: TGTGCCAGCAGTGAAGCCTTTCTAGGCGATTCACCCCTCCACTTT. Translated: CASSEAFLGDSPLHF. Full variable domain (remainder filled in from reference TRBV2 and TRBJ1-6): EPEVTQTPSHQVTQMGQEVILRCVPISNHLYFYWYRQILGQKVEFLVSFYNNEISEKSEIFDDQFSVERPDGSNFTLKIRSTKLEDSAMYFCASSEAFLGDSPLHFGNGTRLTVT.

Note on this clone: In the same sample, other DNA sequences code for this CDR3. The V and J genes are TRBV27 and TRBJ1-2; D remains unclear. Germline lookup yields CDR1 MNHEY and CDR2 SMNVEV (reference sequence). This CDR3 comprises 13 residues. V dropped 5 bases and J dropped 8 bases, with 15 bases sitting between them. For the CDR3, the DNA is TGTGCCAGCAGTAGCGAGGTCCAGGACGGCTACACCTTC. Its protein is CASSSEVQDGYTF.

This clone showed up just a few times. The chain joins TRBV25-1 to TRBJ2-7; 11 positions match TRBD2. The CDR3 runs 17 residues. Germline V gene lookup returns CDR1 MGHDK and CDR2 SYGVNS. The junction had 12 bases not matched to a gene; V was cut back by 5 bases and J by 3 bases. The chain's CDR3 is CASSFQARLAGHYEQYF. The CDR3, as DNA: TGTGCCAGCAGTTTTCAGGCAAGACTAGCGGGACACTACGAGCAGTACTTC.

V gene TRBV5-1 combines with J gene TRBJ1-2, with no clear D. Deletions cut 0 bases from V and 10 bases from J, with 13 bases between. This CDR3 has 13 amino acids. Germline loops: CDR1 SGHRS, CDR2 YFSETQ. The CDR3 reads CASSLGGSPTYTF. For the CDR3, the DNA is TGCGCCAGCAGCTTGGGAGGGAGTCCAACCTACACCTTC.

The chain is built from TRBV6-4 and TRBJ2-1, with 7 positions matching TRBD2. The V segment lost 4 bases and the J segment 6 bases; nucleotides outside the gene matches: 9. Per germline, CDR1 MRHNA and CDR2 SNTAGT. There are 15 residues in the CDR3. The DNA for the CDR3 is TGTGCCAGCAGTGTGGTTGGCGGGACTACCAATGAGCAGTTCTTC. It translates to CASSVVGGTTNEQFF.

CDR3 region: CASSLDAGTGGELFF. As DNA, the CDR3 is TGTGCCAGCAGCTTAGATGCCGGGACAGGCGGGGAGCTGTTTTTT. The rearrangement uses TRBV7-2 and TRBJ2-2; 8 bases are shared with TRBD1. Trimming took 1 base from V and 7 from J; bases not matched to a gene: 5. Germline CDR1 reads SGHTA; CDR2 reads FQGNSA. This CDR3 spans 15 amino acids.

The chain links TRBV9 to TRBJ2-7; no clear D. The CDR3 is made up of 12 amino acids. V was cut by 3 bases and J by 1 base, with 5 bases left in between. Germline V gives CDR1 SGDLS, CDR2 YYNGEE. The CDR3 loop is CASSDGSYEQYF. The DNA for the CDR3 is TGTGCCAGCAGCGACGGGTCCTACGAGCAGTACTTC.

This rearrangement joins TRBV28 to TRBJ2-1; TRBD1 is a possible D gene (6 bases). CDR3 size: 14 residues. Trimming removed 3 bases at V and 6 bases at J, with 12 bases between. The V gene's germline CDR1 is MDHEN and CDR2 SYDVKM. Here the CDR3 reads CASSFTGFGNEQFF. The CDR3, as DNA: TGTGCCAGCAGTTTTACAGGGTTTGGCAATGAGCAGTTCTTC.

The V and J genes are TRBV5-6 and TRBJ1-5; 7 bases fit TRBD1. This CDR3 contains 18 residues. Germline assignment: CDR1 SGHDT and CDR2 YYEEEE. The V gene end was trimmed by 5 bases and the J gene end by 0 bases; junction bases not matched to a gene: 14. Written as DNA, the CDR3 is TGTGCCAGCAGTTACACGAGCAGGGGGATCTATAGCAATCAGCCCCAGCATTTT. Translation: CASSYTSRGIYSNQPQHF.

V gene TRBV28 combines with J gene TRBJ1-1; possibly TRBD1 for D (5 bases). The CDR3 totals 16 residues. V lost 3 bases, J lost 2 bases, and 16 bases lay in between. CDR1 MDHEN and CDR2 SYDVKM come from the germline V gene. The CDR3 region is CASSLVSGGFNTEAFF. The CDR3 bases are TGTGCCAGCAGTTTGGTATCTGGGGGTTTTAACACTGAAGCTTTCTTT.

The V call is TRBV19, the J call TRBJ2-3, with TRBD2 matching 11 bases. Germline CDR1 reads LNHDA; CDR2 reads SQIVND (reference sequence). The CDR3 spans 18 residues. Trimming removed 4 bases from V and 0 bases from J; junction bases left unmatched: 9. In DNA form, the CDR3 reads TGTGCCAGTAGTAACTATTTGACTAGCGGGACGAGCACAGATACGCAGTATTTT. Translated: CASSNYLTSGTSTDTQYF.

The chain couples TRBV27 to TRBJ2-6; no definite D call. V lost 3 bases to trimming and J lost 2 bases, with 5 bases between them. The CDR3 totals 14 residues. Germline V gene data show CDR1 as MNHEY and CDR2 as SMNVEV (reference sequence). Here the CDR3 reads CASSFGAGANVLTF. CDR3 in DNA: TGTGCCAGCAGTTTCGGTGCTGGGGCCAACGTCCTGACTTTC.

This rearrangement joins TRBV18 to TRBJ2-5, with TRBD1 as a possible D gene (6 bases). This CDR3 is 15 amino acids long. CDR1 and CDR2 from the germline V gene are KGHSH and LQKENI. V lost 6 bases, J lost 4 bases, and 18 bases lay in between. CDR3 in amino acids: CASSLRDTLLETQYF. The DNA of the CDR3 is TGTGCCAGCTCGCTCCGGGACACGCTTCTAGAGACCCAGTACTTC.

This clone showed up just once. The genes are TRBV30 and TRBJ1-3, with D possibly TRBD1 on 6 matching bases. CDR3 size: 17 residues. The germline V gene encodes CDR1 GTSNPN and CDR2 SVGIG (reference sequence). Trimming cost V 7 bases and J 0 bases, with 22 bases left between them. CDR3 protein: CASTSDRTASSGNTIYF. CDR3 bases: TGTGCCTCGACATCTGACCGGACAGCCTCCTCTGGAAACACCATATATTTT.

CDR3 sequence reads: CASSYQGGRGGGIYEQYF. The CDR3 DNA sequence: TGTGCCAGCTCATATCAGGGTGGTCGTGGCGGGGGGATCTACGAGCAGTACTTC. This chain links TRBV18 with TRBJ2-7; TRBD2 agrees at 8 bases. The CDR3 is made up of 18 amino acids. With 5 bases clipped from V and 3 bases from J, the junction kept 18 bases outside the gene matches. The germline V gene encodes CDR1 KGHSH and CDR2 LQKENI.

The chain joins TRBV7-5 to TRBJ2-3; TRBD2, the table's D call, was not compared with the DNA. TRBV7-5 is labeled a pseudogene. The CDR3 length is 14 residues. The CDR3 DNA sequence: TGTGCCAGAAGCTTGCGGGTTCACCCTTATACGCAGTATTTT. This sequence encodes CARSLRVHPYTQYF.